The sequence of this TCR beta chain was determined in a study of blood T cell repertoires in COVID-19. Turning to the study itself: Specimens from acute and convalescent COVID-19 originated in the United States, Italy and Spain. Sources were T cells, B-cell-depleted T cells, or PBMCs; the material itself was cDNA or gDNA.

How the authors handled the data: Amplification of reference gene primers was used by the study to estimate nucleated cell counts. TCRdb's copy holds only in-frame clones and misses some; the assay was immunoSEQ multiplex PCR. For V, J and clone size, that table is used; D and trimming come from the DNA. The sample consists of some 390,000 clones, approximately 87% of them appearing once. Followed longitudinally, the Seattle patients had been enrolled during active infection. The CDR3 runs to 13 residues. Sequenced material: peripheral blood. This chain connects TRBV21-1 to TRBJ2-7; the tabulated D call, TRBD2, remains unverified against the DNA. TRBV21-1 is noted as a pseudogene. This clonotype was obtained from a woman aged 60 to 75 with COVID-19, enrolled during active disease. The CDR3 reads CASSEHGTYEQYF. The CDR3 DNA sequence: TGTGCCAGCAGCGAGCACGGGACCTACGAGCAGTACTTC.